Listed below are T cell receptor beta chains from one sample, sequenced in a study of immune evolution from preneoplasia to lung adenocarcinoma. Generated by immunoSEQ multiplex PCR, the TCRdb table keeps only in-frame clones and is missing some. This sample has roughly 4,000 clones; around 85% occur once, and the top ten carry 6% to 8.5%. The sequencing input was FFPE minimally invasive lung adenocarcinoma tissue. These receptors all stem from a person aged 50-70 years with lung adenocarcinoma. CDR3s include the opening cysteine and the closing phenylalanine or tryptophan. Each record gives: clone size, D gene, V gene, J gene, CDR3 DNA, CDR3 protein. D genes are given only for firm matches. The size entry is marked missing in some rows and otherwise reads once, few, many or a size class.

clone_size: NA; d_call: TRBD1; v_call: TRBV19; j_call: TRBJ2-5; cdr3_nt: TGTGCCAGTAGACAGGGGGGAGGAGAGACCCAGTACTTC; cdr3_aa: CASRQGGGETQYF
clone_size: NA; d_call: NA; v_call: TRBV5-1; j_call: TRBJ2-1; cdr3_nt: TGCGCCAGCAGATGGGAGTCCTACAATGAGCAGTTCTTC; cdr3_aa: CASRWESYNEQFF
clone_size: NA; d_call: NA; v_call: TRBV30; j_call: TRBJ2-4; cdr3_nt: TGTGCCTGGAACCGGGACTCGAGAAACATTCAGTACTTC; cdr3_aa: CAWNRDSRNIQYF
clone_size: NA; d_call: TRBD2; v_call: TRBV7-7; j_call: TRBJ2-3; cdr3_nt: TGTGCTAGCAGCCCCAGGACTAGCGGCACAGATACGCAGTATTTT; cdr3_aa: CASSPRTSGTDTQYF
clone_size: NA; d_call: NA; v_call: TRBV29-1; j_call: TRBJ1-3; cdr3_nt: TGCAGCGCTGAAGGTCAGGATGGAAACACCATATATTTT; cdr3_aa: CSAEGQDGNTIYF
clone_size: NA; d_call: TRBD2; v_call: TRBV7-6; j_call: TRBJ2-3; cdr3_nt: TGTGCCAGCAGCTTACCGACTAGCGGGGGGGTGGATAGCACAGATACGCAGTATTTT; cdr3_aa: CASSLPTSGGVDSTDTQYF
clone_size: NA; d_call: TRBD1; v_call: TRBV7-3; j_call: TRBJ1-2; cdr3_nt: TGTGCCAGCAGCGCATCGCCCTCCGCTGGGACAGACTATGGCTACACCTTC; cdr3_aa: CASSASPSAGTDYGYTF
clone_size: NA; d_call: TRBD1; v_call: TRBV30; j_call: TRBJ2-7; cdr3_nt: TGTGCCTGGGGACACACTCCGGGGACAGGGATCTCCTACGAGCAGTACTTC; cdr3_aa: CAWGHTPGTGISYEQYF
clone_size: few; d_call: NA; v_call: TRBV10-3; j_call: TRBJ1-1; cdr3_nt: TGTGCCATCAGTGGGGCCAGAGAAGCTTTCTTT; cdr3_aa: CAISGAREAFF
clone_size: once; d_call: TRBD1; v_call: TRBV18; j_call: TRBJ1-2; cdr3_nt: TGTGCCAGCTCAGCGGGACAGATCCTTGGCTACACCTTC; cdr3_aa: CASSAGQILGYTF
clone_size: NA; d_call: TRBD2; v_call: TRBV5-1; j_call: TRBJ2-1; cdr3_nt: TGCGCCAGCAAAGAGCGGGATTCCTACAATGAGCAGTTCTTC; cdr3_aa: CASKERDSYNEQFF
clone_size: once; d_call: TRBD1; v_call: TRBV5-1; j_call: TRBJ1-1; cdr3_nt: TGCGCCAGCAGCTTGGTGACAGGGGGACTAAACACTGAAGCTTTCTTT; cdr3_aa: CASSLVTGGLNTEAFF
clone_size: NA; d_call: TRBD1; v_call: TRBV28; j_call: TRBJ2-7; cdr3_nt: TGTGCCAGCAGTTTGGACAGGGGAGGCTCCTACGAGCAGTACTTC; cdr3_aa: CASSLDRGGSYEQYF
clone_size: NA; d_call: NA; v_call: TRBV6-1; j_call: TRBJ1-4; cdr3_nt: TGTGCCAGCAGCAAGGCCGGGACGCTGACTGAAAAACTGTTTTTT; cdr3_aa: CASSKAGTLTEKLFF
clone_size: NA; d_call: NA; v_call: TRBV18; j_call: TRBJ1-1; cdr3_nt: TGTGCCAGCTCAATCGGTCCGGCAGGAAACACTGAAGCTTTCTTT; cdr3_aa: CASSIGPAGNTEAFF
clone_size: few; d_call: TRBD1; v_call: TRBV6-6; j_call: TRBJ1-6; cdr3_nt: TGTGCCAGCAGTGACAGGGTAGGGAATTCACCCCTCCACTTT; cdr3_aa: CASSDRVGNSPLHF
clone_size: NA; d_call: NA; v_call: TRBV28; j_call: TRBJ1-2; cdr3_nt: TGTGCCAGCGGTTCGGGGGGCGGTTTTGGCTACACCTTC; cdr3_aa: CASGSGGGFGYTF
clone_size: NA; d_call: TRBD1; v_call: TRBV6-1; j_call: TRBJ1-2; cdr3_nt: TGTGCCAGCACTCTACACAGACAGGGCAACTATGGCTACACCTTC; cdr3_aa: CASTLHRQGNYGYTF
clone_size: NA; d_call: TRBD1; v_call: TRBV9; j_call: TRBJ1-1; cdr3_nt: TGTGCCAGCAGCATTGACAGGGGCACTGAAGCTTTCTTT; cdr3_aa: CASSIDRGTEAFF
clone_size: NA; d_call: NA; v_call: TRBV27; j_call: TRBJ2-1; cdr3_nt: TGTGCCAGCAATTTAAGACTAGTGAGCCCCTACAATGAGCAGTTCTTC; cdr3_aa: CASNLRLVSPYNEQFF
clone_size: NA; d_call: NA; v_call: TRBV23-1; j_call: TRBJ2-2; cdr3_nt: TGCGCCAGCAGTCAATCGAGGGGGGAGAACACCGGGGAGCTGTTTTTT; cdr3_aa: CASSQSRGENTGELFF
clone_size: NA; d_call: NA; v_call: TRBV7-8; j_call: TRBJ2-7; cdr3_nt: TGTGCCAGCAGCGAACGACACGAGCAGTACTTC; cdr3_aa: CASSERHEQYF
clone_size: NA; d_call: NA; v_call: TRBV7-8; j_call: TRBJ1-2; cdr3_nt: TGTGCCAGCAGCTTAGACGCTACAATCAACTATGGCTACACCTTC; cdr3_aa: CASSLDATINYGYTF
clone_size: NA; d_call: NA; v_call: TRBV30; j_call: TRBJ2-3; cdr3_nt: TGTGCCTGGAGTTACAGGCGGGATACGCAGTATTTT; cdr3_aa: CAWSYRRDTQYF
clone_size: NA; d_call: TRBD1; v_call: TRBV18; j_call: TRBJ2-4; cdr3_nt: TGTGCCAGCTCGTCAGCCGGGACAGGGCCAAACATTCAGTACTTC; cdr3_aa: CASSSAGTGPNIQYF
clone_size: NA; d_call: TRBD1; v_call: TRBV6-4; j_call: TRBJ2-2; cdr3_nt: TGTGCCAGCAGTCAGGGGGATTGGAGCGGGGAGCTGTTTTTT; cdr3_aa: CASSQGDWSGELFF
clone_size: NA; d_call: NA; v_call: TRBV6-1; j_call: TRBJ1-5; cdr3_nt: TGTGCCAGCAGTGAAGCGGTGCGGAGCAATCAGCCCCAGCATTTT; cdr3_aa: CASSEAVRSNQPQHF
clone_size: NA; d_call: NA; v_call: TRBV6-6; j_call: TRBJ1-5; cdr3_nt: TGTGCCAGCAGCCACCGGGACGCATCAATCCAGCCCCAGCATTTT; cdr3_aa: CASSHRDASIQPQHF
clone_size: NA; d_call: TRBD1; v_call: TRBV7-2; j_call: TRBJ2-7; cdr3_nt: TGTGCCAGCAGCTTAGATCGGCAGGGGGTTCGAGAGCAGTACTTC; cdr3_aa: CASSLDRQGVREQYF
clone_size: NA; d_call: NA; v_call: TRBV27; j_call: TRBJ2-3; cdr3_nt: TGTGCCAGCAGACCTCTTACAGCGAGGGGCACAGATACGCAGTATTTT; cdr3_aa: CASRPLTARGTDTQYF
clone_size: NA; d_call: NA; v_call: TRBV9; j_call: TRBJ2-2; cdr3_nt: TGTGCCAGCAGCGTAGTTCCCAACACCGGGGAGCTGTTTTTT; cdr3_aa: CASSVVPNTGELFF
clone_size: NA; d_call: TRBD2; v_call: TRBV15; j_call: TRBJ2-5; cdr3_nt: TGTGCCACCAGCAGAGAAGGAGCGGGAGGTAGATTGGGCCAGTACTTC; cdr3_aa: CATSREGAGGRLGQYF
clone_size: few; d_call: TRBD1; v_call: TRBV4-3; j_call: TRBJ2-3; cdr3_nt: TGCGCCAGCAGCCAAGATTTTAGGACAGGGGAGGAGTATTTT; cdr3_aa: CASSQDFRTGEEYF
clone_size: few; d_call: NA; v_call: TRBV28; j_call: TRBJ2-4; cdr3_nt: TGTGCCAGCAGTTTGTCGGGGAATTGGAACATTCAGTACTTC; cdr3_aa: CASSLSGNWNIQYF
clone_size: NA; d_call: NA; v_call: TRBV11-1; j_call: TRBJ2-1; cdr3_nt: TGTGCCAGCAGCGGGTACGGCGATGAGCAGTTCTTC; cdr3_aa: CASSGYGDEQFF
clone_size: NA; d_call: TRBD1; v_call: TRBV14; j_call: TRBJ2-4; cdr3_nt: TGTGCCAGCAGCCAAGATTTGAGCCGGGGACAGACGGTTCAGTACTTC; cdr3_aa: CASSQDLSRGQTVQYF